Listed below are T cell receptor beta chains from one sample, sequenced in a study of CD8+ T cells in alopecia areata. TCRdb keeps only in-frame clones here, not all; method: immunoSEQ multiplex PCR. The sample gives over 200,000 clones, 50% to 70% of which show up once; approximately 0.44% is in the top ten. Here the sequenced sample was CD4+ T cells sorted from blood, taken at week 0. The source is a human donor with alopecia areata. Both conserved end residues are part of each CDR3. A D gene is named only where the DNA matches it firmly. Clone size appears in some rows only: once, few, many, or a class for an expanded clone.

d_gene	abundance	len	v_gene	j_gene	CDR3nt	CDR3aa
.	few	13	TRBV9	TRBJ2-4	TGTGCCAGCAGCGTGTCCGGACAGAGCATTCAGTACTTC	CASSVSGQSIQYF
.	.	15	TRBV5-1	TRBJ2-1	TGCGCCAGCAGCCAAGGACAGATCTCCTACAATGAGCAGTTCTTC	CASSQGQISYNEQFF
.	.	13	TRBV18	TRBJ2-1	TGTGCCAGCTCACCACCGACCCTCAATGAGCAGTTCTTC	CASSPPTLNEQFF
.	.	12	TRBV7-3	TRBJ2-2	TGTGCCAGCAGCCTCAGCGCCGGGGAGCTGTTTTTT	CASSLSAGELFF
TRBD1	.	15	TRBV2	TRBJ1-5	TGTGCCAGCAAATTACAGGGGATTAGCAATCAGCCCCAGCATTTT	CASKLQGISNQPQHF
.	.	15	TRBV4-1	TRBJ2-1	TGCGCCAGCAGCCCCGGAGGGGTTAGGGACAATGAGCAGTTCTTC	CASSPGGVRDNEQFF
TRBD2	few	16	TRBV7-9	TRBJ2-1	TGTGCCAGCAGCTCCGACGGGACTAGGCGCTCCAATGAGCAGTTCTTC	CASSSDGTRRSNEQFF
.	.	11	TRBV29-1	TRBJ1-2	TGCAGCGTACAGGGATTGGGTGGCTACACCTTC	CSVQGLGGYTF
.	few	16	TRBV9	TRBJ2-2	TGTGCCAGCAGCGTAGGCACAACTTTCAACACCGGGGAGCTGTTTTTT	CASSVGTTFNTGELFF
.	.	15	TRBV18	TRBJ2-7	TGTGCCAGCTCACCAGGGGGCATCCTCTCCTACGAGCAGTACTTC	CASSPGGILSYEQYF
.	.	14	TRBV25-1	TRBJ2-1	TGTGCCAGCAGTATGGAAGGAGGGGGCTTTGAGCAGTTCTTC	CASSMEGGGFEQFF
.	.	15	TRBV4-2	TRBJ1-2	TGTGCCAGCAGCCGAGTGACAGAAACTAACTATGGCTACACCTTC	CASSRVTETNYGYTF
.	.	10	TRBV7-9	TRBJ2-1	TGTGCCAGCAGCTTGGAACCTCAGTTCTTC	CASSLEPQFF
.	.	13	TRBV29-1	TRBJ2-1	TGCAGCGTTGCCAAGGTGAACTACAATGAGCAGTTCTTC	CSVAKVNYNEQFF
.	.	15	TRBV23-1	TRBJ2-1	TGCGCCAGCAGTCAAAGGCCGGCGGTAACCAATGAGCAGTTCTTC	CASSQRPAVTNEQFF
.	few	15	TRBV6-1	TRBJ1-2	TGTGCCAGCAGTGAAGCTCAGGGTGTCAACTATGGCTACACCTTC	CASSEAQGVNYGYTF
.	.	12	TRBV6-1	TRBJ2-1	TGTGCCATTTGGGCGTTGGGCAATGAGCAGTTCTTC	CAIWALGNEQFF
.	.	14	TRBV19	TRBJ1-5	TGTGCCAGTAGTATAGGTCAGGGCCATCAGCCCCAGCATTTT	CASSIGQGHQPQHF
.	.	11	TRBV29-1	TRBJ1-1	TGCAGCGTTTCGCCGAACACTGAAGCTTTCTTT	CSVSPNTEAFF
TRBD1	.	14	TRBV30	TRBJ1-3	TGTGCCTGGAGTGATGCGGGACAGGGCCACACCATATATTTT	CAWSDAGQGHTIYF
.	.	16	TRBV5-5	TRBJ2-3	TGTGCCAGCAGCTTGTCTGGGGGCGCGTTCACAGATACGCAGTATTTT	CASSLSGGAFTDTQYF
.	.	13	TRBV30	TRBJ1-2	TGTGCCTGGGTCAGGGGAAGATTTGGTGGCTACACCTTC	CAWVRGRFGGYTF
.	.	13	TRBV2	TRBJ2-7	TGTGCCAGCACTACTCAAGGGGGATCCGAGCAGTACTTC	CASTTQGGSEQYF
.	.	14	TRBV30	TRBJ1-4	TGTGCCTGGACCCCCCGGACAGCTCTCGGAAAACTGTTTTTT	CAWTPRTALGKLFF
.	.	13	TRBV4-2	TRBJ2-1	TGTGCCAGCAGCCAAGATCAGGCGGGCGAGCAGTTCTTC	CASSQDQAGEQFF
.	.	12	TRBV2	TRBJ2-4	TGTGCCAGCAGGTTAGGCAAAAACATTCAGTACTTC	CASRLGKNIQYF
.	.	13	TRBV29-1	TRBJ2-3	TGCAGCGTTGAGTCGGGGAGAGGAGATACGCAGTATTTT	CSVESGRGDTQYF
.	.	14	TRBV5-1	TRBJ1-2	TGCGCCAGCAGCTTGGGGGACGGAGACTATGGCTACACCTTC	CASSLGDGDYGYTF
.	few	16	TRBV4-1	TRBJ2-2	TGCGCCAGCAGCCCTCGAGGATCTAGCGATACCGGGGAGCTGTTTTTT	CASSPRGSSDTGELFF
.	.	14	TRBV30	TRBJ2-1	TGTGCCTGGACCGGCCAGACCCCCTACAATGAGCAGTTCTTC	CAWTGQTPYNEQFF
TRBD2	.	15	TRBV5-1	TRBJ2-3	TGCGCCAGCAGCTTAGACGCGGGGGACTCGGATACGCAGTATTTT	CASSLDAGDSDTQYF
.	.	15	TRBV6-1	TRBJ2-3	TGTGCCAGCAGTGAGGTCTTCCTTGGCACAGATACGCAGTATTTT	CASSEVFLGTDTQYF
.	.	15	TRBV1	TRBJ2-3	TGCACCAGCAGTCAGACAGGGGTGACAGGAGATACGCAGTATTTT	CTSSQTGVTGDTQYF
.	.	14	TRBV18	TRBJ2-3	TGTGCCAGCTCACCAGTGACTAGCACAGATACGCAGTATTTT	CASSPVTSTDTQYF
.	.	15	TRBV23-1	TRBJ2-6	TGCGCCAGCGGTCCTAGGGGGTTCGGGGCCAACGTCCTGACTTTC	CASGPRGFGANVLTF
TRBD1	once	14	TRBV5-1	TRBJ1-2	TGCGCCAGCAGCCCGAGCACAGGGGTCTATGGCTACACCTTC	CASSPSTGVYGYTF
.	few	12	TRBV5-1	TRBJ1-1	TGCGCCAGCAGCTTGGACCTTAGTGAAGCTTTCTTT	CASSLDLSEAFF
.	.	15	TRBV2	TRBJ2-1	TGTGCCAGCAGTGTTCGCGGGATGGGCTACAATGAGCAGTTCTTC	CASSVRGMGYNEQFF
.	.	14	TRBV6-1	TRBJ1-1	TGTGCCAGCAGTCCTCTCCCGGCCCGAACTGAAGCTTTCTTT	CASSPLPARTEAFF
TRBD2	few	16	TRBV14	TRBJ2-2	TGTGCCAGCAGCCGACGGACTAGCGGACAAACCGGGGAGCTGTTTTTT	CASSRRTSGQTGELFF
.	few	14	TRBV30	TRBJ2-5	TGTGCCTGGAGTGTATGGGGGTCCGTGGAGACCCAGTACTTC	CAWSVWGSVETQYF
.	.	15	TRBV6-5	TRBJ2-5	TGTGCCAGCAGTTACAGCTGGGGGCAACAAGAGACCCAGTACTTC	CASSYSWGQQETQYF
TRBD2	.	16	TRBV25-1	TRBJ2-1	TGTGCCAGCAGTGAATTGGTAGCGGGGGGCTACAATGAGCAGTTCTTC	CASSELVAGGYNEQFF
.	.	14	TRBV6-6	TRBJ2-7	TGTGCCAGCAGTGACACTGCCGGAGTTGGACAGTTTGTCTTC	CASSDTAGVGQFVF
.	.	13	TRBV5-1	TRBJ2-3	TGCGCCAGCAGCTCCTCTAGCACAGATACGCAGTATTTT	CASSSSSTDTQYF
.	.	13	TRBV11-2	TRBJ2-1	TGTGCCAGCAGCTTAGATCCCACGGGTGAGCAGTTCTTC	CASSLDPTGEQFF
.	.	13	TRBV7-9	TRBJ1-2	TGTGCCAGCAGCTTAAACCAAAACTATGGCTACACCTTC	CASSLNQNYGYTF
.	.	15	TRBV5-4	TRBJ2-6	TGTGCCAGCAGCTCGCAGGTGTCTGGGGCCAACGTCCTGACTTTC	CASSSQVSGANVLTF
TRBD1	.	13	TRBV6-1	TRBJ1-2	TGTGCCAGCAGCCCAGGGGGCGCGGGTGGCTACACCTTC	CASSPGGAGGYTF
.	once	13	TRBV27	TRBJ1-1	TGTGCCACCAGAGCCCGGACCTTCGCTGAAGCTTTCTTT	CATRARTFAEAFF
.	.	13	TRBV4-1	TRBJ1-2	TGCGCCAGCAGCCAAGAAATCGGGATTGGCTACACCTTC	CASSQEIGIGYTF
.	few	14	TRBV5-1	TRBJ2-2	TGCGCCAGCAGCGCCCGTGCTAGCACCGGGGAGCTGTTTTTT	CASSARASTGELFF
.	.	14	TRBV23-1	TRBJ2-2	TGCGCCAGCCACCTCCGGGACCACACCGGGGAGCTGTTTTTT	CASHLRDHTGELFF
.	few	15	TRBV7-8	TRBJ1-4	TGTGCCAGCAGCACATACTCGGGTACTAATGAAAAACTGTTTTTT	CASSTYSGTNEKLFF
.	.	14	TRBV6-5	TRBJ1-1	TGTGCCAGCAGTTACTCTACACGACACACTGAAGCTTTCTTT	CASSYSTRHTEAFF
.	.	12	TRBV5-1	TRBJ2-7	TGCGCCAGCAGCTTGACTACCTACGAGCAGTACTTC	CASSLTTYEQYF
TRBD2	.	20	TRBV6-1	TRBJ2-2	TGTGCCAGCAGTGAACGTCGGGGACTAGCAACAAATGCGAACACCGGGGAGCTGTTTTTT	CASSERRGLATNANTGELFF
TRBD1	.	16	TRBV7-9	TRBJ2-1	TGTGCCAGCAGCTCCCGGGACAGGGAATCCTACAATGAGCAGTTCTTC	CASSSRDRESYNEQFF
.	.	13	TRBV7-9	TRBJ2-7	TGTGCCAGCAACCCTTTGGCCTCCTACGAGCAGTACTTC	CASNPLASYEQYF